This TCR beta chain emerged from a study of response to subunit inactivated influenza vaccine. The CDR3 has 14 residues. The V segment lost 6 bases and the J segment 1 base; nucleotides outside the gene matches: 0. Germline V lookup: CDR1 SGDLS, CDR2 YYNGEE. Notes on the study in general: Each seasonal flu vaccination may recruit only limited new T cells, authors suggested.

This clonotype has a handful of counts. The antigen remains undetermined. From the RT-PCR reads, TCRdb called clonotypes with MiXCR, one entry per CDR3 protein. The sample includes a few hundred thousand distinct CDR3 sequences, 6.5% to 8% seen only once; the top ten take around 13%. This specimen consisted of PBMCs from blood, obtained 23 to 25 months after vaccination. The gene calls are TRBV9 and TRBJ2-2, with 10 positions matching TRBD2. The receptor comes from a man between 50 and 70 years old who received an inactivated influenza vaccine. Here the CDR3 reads CASKRGGNTGELFF. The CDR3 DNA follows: TGTGCCAGCAAGCGGGGGGGGAACACCGGGGAGCTGTTTTTT.